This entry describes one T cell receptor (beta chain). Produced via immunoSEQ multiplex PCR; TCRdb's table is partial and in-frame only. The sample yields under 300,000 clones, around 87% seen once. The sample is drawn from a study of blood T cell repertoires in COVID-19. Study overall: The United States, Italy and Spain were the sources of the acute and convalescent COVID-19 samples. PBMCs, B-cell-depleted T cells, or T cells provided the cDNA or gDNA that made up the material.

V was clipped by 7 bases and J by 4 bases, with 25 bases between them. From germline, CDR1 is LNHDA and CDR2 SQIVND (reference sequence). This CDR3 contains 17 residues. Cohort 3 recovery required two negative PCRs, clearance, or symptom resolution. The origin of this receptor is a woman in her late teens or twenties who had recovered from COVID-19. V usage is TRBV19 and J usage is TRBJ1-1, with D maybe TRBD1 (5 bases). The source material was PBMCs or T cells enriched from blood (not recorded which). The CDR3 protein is CASKPFLVSRGGTEAFF. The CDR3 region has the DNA TGTGCCAGTAAACCGTTCCTGGTATCTAGGGGAGGCACTGAAGCTTTCTTT.